This T cell receptor (beta chain) was sequenced for a study of T-cell reconstitution after alpha-beta-depleted transplantation in children (dated by TCRdb to the mid-2010s). Regarding the study in general: Using TCR repertoire profiling, the study quantitatively followed how T-cell immune reconstitution unfolded in children after TCRalphabeta/CD19-depleted allogeneic hematopoietic cell transplantation.

Library method: PCR. TCRdb shows the sequencer as Illumina HiSeq 2500. TCR library preparation used molecular barcoding, with unique molecular identifiers applied to normalize quantification of the TCRbeta repertoire. TCRdb applied fastp at Q25 and MiXCR to the public reads, then kept only in-frame beta chains. Each CDR3 protein appears once, grouped with its most common genes and DNA. Recorded for this sample are some 240,000 distinct CDR3 sequences; 7.5% to 10% of them occurred a single time. The ten largest account for about 5% of the sample. This clonotype came up many times. The antigen this receptor binds is unknown. Base qualities are not provided; no much larger clone lies one nucleotide away. The receptor comes from a human donor who donated a stem cell graft to a child with SCID. Source: PBMCs from the stem cell graft donor, taken from the stem cell graft.

The CDR3 region reads CASSSGGLYNEQFF. The nucleotide sequence is given as TGTGCCAGCAGCTCCGGGGGGCTCTACAATGAGCAGTTCTTC. The sequence joins TRBV12-3 or TRBV12-4 to TRBJ2-1; TRBD2 is possibly the D segment (7 matching bases). The V and J ends are trimmed by 6 bases and 3 bases, leaving 12 bases between them. Measured from the cysteine to the phenylalanine, the CDR3 is 14 residues long. The DNA shown is the 42-base CDR3, in frame from base 1.